This T cell receptor beta chain is drawn from a study of blood T cell repertoires in COVID-19. As for the study in general: The analysed material was cDNA or gDNA that came from T cells, B-cell-depleted T cells, or PBMCs.

In the authors' methods: Estimation of nucleated cell counts was performed using reference gene primer amplification. The assay was immunoSEQ multiplex PCR, and TCRdb's table has in-frame clones only and misses some. The DNA gave D and trimming, while V, J and clone size come from that table. Among about 150,000 clones listed, approximately 78% were seen once. The source of this sequence is a man at least 80 years old with acute or convalescent COVID-19. The source material was peripheral blood.

The CDR3 DNA follows: TGCGCCAGCAGCTTGGACGCGGGGGCCTCCTACAATGAGCAGTTCTTC. Its translation is CASSLDAGASYNEQFF. V gene TRBV5-1 combines with J gene TRBJ2-1; weak D call: TRBD2 (7 bases). Germline-derived CDR1 and CDR2 are SGHRS and YFSETQ. The V and J ends lost 0 bases and 0 bases respectively, with 10 bases between them. The CDR3 totals 16 residues.